Shown below are 20 T cell receptor beta chains from a single sample sequenced in a study of blood T cell repertoires in COVID-19. Sequencing used immunoSEQ multiplex PCR; TCRdb keeps in-frame clones, though not all of them. The sample contains about 180,000 clones, about four fifths of which appear only once. Sequencing used peripheral blood. These TCRs come from a woman aged 70-85 years with COVID-19, enrolled during active disease.

The V gene is TRBV3-1 (or the pseudogene TRBV3-2), the J gene TRBJ2-7; D possibly corresponds to TRBD2 (6 bases). V lost 1 base, J lost 3 bases, and 10 bases lay in between. The CDR3 spans 14 residues. The germline V gene encodes CDR1 LGHDT and CDR2 YNNKEL (reference sequence). CDR3 residues: CASSQGGVGYEQYF. The DNA for the CDR3 is TGTGCCAGCAGCCAAGGCGGGGTCGGCTACGAGCAGTACTTC.

The V and J genes are TRBV10-3 and TRBJ2-7; D is unresolved. CDR1 and CDR2 (germline): ENHRY, SYGVKD. Between the trimmed V and J ends, which lost 4 bases and 5 bases, there was a span of 12 bases. The length of the CDR3 is 13 residues. CDR3 DNA sequence: TGTGCCATCAGTGTACGAGATGGAGACGAGCAGTACTTC. Translated: CAISVRDGDEQYF.

The V gene is TRBV3-1 (or the pseudogene TRBV3-2), the J gene TRBJ2-6, with a weak D call TRBD2 (7 bases). V dropped 6 bases and J dropped 0 bases, with 21 bases sitting between them. This CDR3 region has 19 residues. Germline V gene sequence: CDR1 LGHDT, CDR2 YNNKEL (reference sequence). CDR3 nucleotide sequence: TGTGCCAGCAGGCGGGGGTCGGGGGGCCCCAGCTCTGGGGCCAACGTCCTGACTTTC. As protein: CASRRGSGGPSSGANVLTF.

This chain joins TRBV28 and TRBJ2-7; the match to TRBD1 covers 9 bases. The CDR3 is 14 residues long. The germline gives CDR1 MDHEN, CDR2 SYDVKM. V dropped 1 base and J dropped 4; count of bases not matched to a gene: 2. The CDR3 DNA reads as TGTGCCAGCAGTTTATTACAGGGGGCTTACGAGCAGTACTTC. As protein: CASSLLQGAYEQYF.

The chain has TRBV5-1 and TRBJ1-1; 9 nucleotides line up with TRBD1. The CDR3 runs to 14 residues. CDR1 is SGHRS, CDR2 YFSETQ, per germline. Germline trimming cut 2 bases from V and 9 bases from J; bases unmatched to any gene: 8. The CDR3 here is CASSFGTGKVKAFF. CDR3 in DNA: TGCGCCAGCAGCTTCGGGACAGGGAAAGTGAAAGCTTTCTTT.

V usage is TRBV5-4 and J usage is TRBJ2-7; TRBD1 agrees at 8 bases. V gave up 7 bases and J gave up 1 base; unmatched junction bases: 4. The CDR3 loop spans 13 amino acids. Germline V gene sequence: CDR1 SGHNT, CDR2 YYREEE (reference sequence). CDR3 sequence (DNA): TGTGCCAGCCAAGGACAGGGATCCTACGAGCAGTACTTC. The encoded protein is CASQGQGSYEQYF. The complete variable domain, with remaining parts taken from reference TRBV5-4 and TRBJ2-7, reads ETGVTQSPTHLIKTRGQQVTLRCSSQSGHNTVSWYQQALGQGPQFIFQYYREEENGRGNFPPRFSGLQFPNYSSELNVNALELDDSALYLCASQGQGSYEQYFGPGTRLTVT.

This chain links TRBV27 with TRBJ2-1; D might be TRBD1 (5 bases). The CDR3 runs to 14 residues. From germline, CDR1 is MNHEY and CDR2 SMNVEV (reference sequence). Trimming pared 5 bases from V and 8 bases from J, leaving 16 bases between. The CDR3 reads CASSTIFQGHEQFF. The CDR3 nucleotides read TGTGCCAGCAGTACGATATTCCAGGGCCATGAGCAGTTCTTC.

J is TRBJ1-1 and V is TRBV7-9; D unclear. Germline values: CDR1 SEHNR, CDR2 FQNEAQ (reference sequence). The CDR3 length is 15 residues. Trimming shortened V by 3 bases and J by 8 bases, and 19 bases separated the two germline ends. The CDR3 DNA is TGTGCCAGCAGCTTTGTTCTGGCGACTGTTACCGAAGCTTTCTTT. Translation gives CASSFVLATVTEAFF.

This rearrangement joins TRBV7-2 to TRBJ2-1; TRBD2 matches at 11 bases. J gave up 4 bases and V 5 bases, and 10 bases lay outside the gene matches. This CDR3 comprises 17 residues. Germline CDR1 is SGHTA and CDR2 is FQGNSA. The CDR3 loop reads CASSRVAGTSGYNEQFF. The DNA of the CDR3 is TGTGCCAGCAGCCGTGTTGCCGGGACTAGCGGTTACAATGAGCAGTTCTTC.

This sequence joins TRBV19 and TRBJ1-5; TRBD1 matches at 9 bases. With V trimmed by 5 bases and J by 4 bases, 15 bases remained unmatched. Germline V gene data show CDR1 as LNHDA and CDR2 as SQIVND (reference sequence). The CDR3 spans 18 residues. The CDR3 is CASSADRGTGRSNQPQHF. CDR3 bases: TGTGCCAGTAGTGCTGATCGGGGGACAGGGAGGAGTAATCAGCCCCAGCATTTT.

This chain links TRBV5-8 with TRBJ1-2; 7 bases match TRBD1. The CDR3 has 13 amino acids. The V gene end was trimmed by 2 bases and the J gene end by 7 bases; junction bases not matched to a gene: 5. CDR1 and CDR2 from the germline V gene are SGHTS and YDEGEE. CDR3 sequence: CASSLRQGTGYTF. In nucleotides, the CDR3 is TGTGCCAGCAGCTTACGACAGGGTACTGGCTACACCTTC.

J is TRBJ2-2 and V is TRBV2; 12 bases map to TRBD2. V trimming: 6 bases; J trimming: 8 bases; junction bases outside the gene matches: 7. Germline CDR1 is SNHLY and CDR2 is FYNNEI. The CDR3 loop spans 15 amino acids. This chain's CDR3 is CASRVTSGSRGELFF. The CDR3 DNA follows: TGTGCCAGCAGGGTGACTAGCGGGAGTAGAGGGGAGCTGTTTTTT.

The chain is built from TRBV7-9 and TRBJ2-7, with a weak D call TRBD1 (6 bases). V was clipped by 5 bases and J by 2 bases, with 22 bases between them. CDR3 length: 17 residues. Per the germline V gene, CDR1 is SEHNR and CDR2 is FQNEAQ (reference sequence). CDR3 nucleotide sequence: TGTGCCAGCAGCCGAGCCGCCACTTCCGGGACACCCTACGAGCAGTACTTC. Protein product: CASSRAATSGTPYEQYF.

The V call is TRBV3-1 (or the pseudogene TRBV3-2), the J call TRBJ2-1; a possible D gene is TRBD1 (6 bases). CDR1 LGHDT and CDR2 YNNKEL come from the germline V gene (reference sequence). CDR3 size: 17 residues. V lost 4 bases, J lost 3 bases, and 19 bases lay in between. The CDR3 region is CASSRSTGSAGYNEQFF. CDR3 sequence (DNA): TGTGCCAGCAGCCGATCGACAGGCTCCGCGGGCTACAATGAGCAGTTCTTC.

This rearrangement joins TRBV19 to TRBJ2-7; 8 nucleotides agree with TRBD1. The V gene end was trimmed by 7 bases and the J gene end by 5 bases; junction bases not matched to a gene: 4. The CDR3 loop spans 12 amino acids. Germline assignment: CDR1 LNHDA and CDR2 SQIVND (reference sequence). CDR3 nucleotides: TGTGCCAGTACGGCAGGGGGCGACGAGCAGTACTTC. This gives the protein CASTAGGDEQYF.

This clone was recorded once. Other nucleotide sequences from this sample produce the same CDR3. V usage is TRBV2 and J usage is TRBJ1-3, with 7 bases matching TRBD1. The germline CDR1 and CDR2 sequences are SNHLY and FYNNEI. The CDR3 is 14 residues long. V dropped 5 bases and J dropped 2; count of bases not matched to a gene: 3. CDR3 coding DNA: TGTGCCAGCAGTAGAGACAGGGCTGGAAACACCATATATTTT. Translated, it gives CASSRDRAGNTIYF.

The J gene is TRBJ1-2, the V gene TRBV5-1; D call uncertain. Germline values: CDR1 SGHRS, CDR2 YFSETQ. Trimming removed 4 bases at V and 4 bases at J, with 11 bases between. The CDR3 consists of 13 residues. CDR3 in amino acids: CASSRGLTYGYTF. CDR3 nucleotide sequence: TGCGCCAGCAGCCGAGGTCTCACCTATGGCTACACCTTC. Together with reference TRBV5-1 and TRBJ1-2, the CDR3 gives the full variable domain: KAGVTQTPRYLIKTRGQQVTLSCSPISGHRSVSWYQQTPGQGLQFLFEYFSETQRNKGNFPGRFSGRQFSNSRSEMNVSTLELGDSALYLCASSRGLTYGYTFGSGTRLTVV.

This rearrangement joins TRBV7-2 to TRBJ1-2; 7 positions agree with TRBD1. The germline CDR1 and CDR2 sequences are SGHTA and FQGNSA. CDR3 length equals 14 residues. V was pared by 8 bases and J by 5 bases, with 11 bases of the junction left unmatched. CDR3 DNA sequence: TGTGCCAGCTCCGGGACAGATCTAACTTATGGCTACACCTTC. As protein: CASSGTDLTYGYTF.

V gene TRBV5-1 combines with J gene TRBJ2-6, with TRBD1 matching over 8 bases. J was trimmed by 0 bases and V by 5 bases; bases with no gene match: 1. The germline gives CDR1 SGHRS, CDR2 YFSETQ. The CDR3 is 15 amino acids. Written as DNA, the CDR3 is TGCGCCAGCAGGGACAGGGTCTCTGGGGCCAACGTCCTGACTTTC. Protein: CASRDRVSGANVLTF.

The chain links TRBV4-2 to TRBJ2-1; D call uncertain. V was pared by 4 bases and J by 6 bases, with 10 bases between. CDR1 and CDR2 from the germline V gene are LGHNA and YNFKEQ. The CDR3 runs to 13 residues. The CDR3 DNA sequence: TGTGCCAGCAGCCCCCCCACCGGCAATGAGCAGTTCTTC. Residues: CASSPPTGNEQFF.